The 5 T cell receptor beta chains presented below share a single source sample, sequenced in a study of blood T cell repertoires in COVID-19. Sequencing used immunoSEQ multiplex PCR; TCRdb keeps in-frame clones, though not all of them. The data contain tens of thousands of clones, around 86% of them singletons. Sequenced input: peripheral blood. Receptors originate from a woman between 65 and 79 years old with acute or convalescent COVID-19.

This clone was detected once. The rearrangement uses TRBV5-1 and TRBJ1-1; D is perhaps TRBD1 (5 bases). This CDR3 spans 12 amino acids. CDR1 and CDR2 (germline): SGHRS, YFSETQ. V lost 4 bases to trimming and J lost 10 bases, with 14 bases between them. The CDR3 DNA reads TGCGCCAGCAGCCTGTCAGGGTCTCGAGCTTTCTTT. It codes for CASSLSGSRAFF.

This rearrangement joins TRBV28 to TRBJ1-2; 7 bases agree with TRBD1. Germline trimming cut 5 bases from V and 2 bases from J; bases unmatched to any gene: 2. Germline CDR1 and CDR2: MDHEN and SYDVKM. The CDR3 sequence is 13 residues long. DNA of the CDR3: TGTGCCAGCAGTCGACAGGGAAACTATGGCTACACCTTC. It translates to CASSRQGNYGYTF.

The gene calls are TRBV24-1 and TRBJ2-1; 8 bases are shared with TRBD2. This CDR3 has 15 residues. Trimming took 2 bases from V and 4 from J; bases not matched to a gene: 3. The germline V gene encodes CDR1 KGHDR and CDR2 SFDVKD. CDR3 DNA sequence: TGTGCCACCAGTGATTCTGGGACTAGTTACAATGAGCAGTTCTTC. Its translation is CATSDSGTSYNEQFF.

The chain couples TRBV6-1 to TRBJ1-5; possible D gene TRBD1, 6 bases. Germline CDR1 and CDR2: MNHNS and SASEGT. The CDR3 is made up of 14 amino acids. V was trimmed by 1 base and J by 4 bases, leaving 8 bases between them. CDR3 in amino acids: CASSEGQENQPQHF. In DNA, the CDR3 is TGTGCCAGCAGTGAAGGACAGGAGAATCAGCCCCAGCATTTT.

This chain connects TRBV6-5 to TRBJ1-1; 10 bases are shared with TRBD1. CDR3 length: 15 amino acids. The ends lost 6 bases at V and 5 bases at J; junction bases unmatched: 9. Germline CDR1 is MNHEY and CDR2 is SVGAGI. Written as DNA, the CDR3 is TGTGCCAGCAGCCAGACCCGGGACAGGGGAACTGAAGCTTTCTTT. Translated, it gives CASSQTRDRGTEAFF.